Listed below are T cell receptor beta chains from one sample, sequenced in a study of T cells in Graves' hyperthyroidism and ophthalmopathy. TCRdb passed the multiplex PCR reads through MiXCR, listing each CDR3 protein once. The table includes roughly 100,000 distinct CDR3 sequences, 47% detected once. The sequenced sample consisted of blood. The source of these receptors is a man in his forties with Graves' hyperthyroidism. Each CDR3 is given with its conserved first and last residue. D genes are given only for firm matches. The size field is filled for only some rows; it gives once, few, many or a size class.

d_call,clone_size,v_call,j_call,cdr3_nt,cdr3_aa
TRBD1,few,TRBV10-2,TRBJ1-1,TGCGCCAGCACCAAGGGGACAGGGTTGGGGACTGAAGCTTTCTTT,CASTKGTGLGTEAFF
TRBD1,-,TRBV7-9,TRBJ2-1,TGTGCCAGCAGCTTAGAGACAGGGGGGAACAATGAGCAGTTCTTC,CASSLETGGNNEQFF
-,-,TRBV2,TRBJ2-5,TGTGCCAGCAATCAACAGGGGCGGGATCAGCCCCAGTACTTC,CASNQQGRDQPQYF
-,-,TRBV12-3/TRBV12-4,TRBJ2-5,TGTGCCAGCACAAGGGGGGAAGAGACCCAGTACTTC,CASTRGEETQYF
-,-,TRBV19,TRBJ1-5,TGTGCCAGTAGTATAACCAGGGGCAATCAGCCCCAGCATTTT,CASSITRGNQPQHF
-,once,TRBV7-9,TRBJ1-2,TGTGCCAGCAGCGCCAGGGGCGGGAGCACCTTC,CASSARGGSTF
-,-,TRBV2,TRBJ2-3,TGTGCCAGCAGTGAACGACAGGGAGATACTGGAGGGGATACGCAGTATTTT,CASSERQGDTGGDTQYF
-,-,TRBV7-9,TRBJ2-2,TGTGCCAGCAGCCCGCGACAGGGACTAACTACCGGGGAGCTGTTTTTT,CASSPRQGLTTGELFF
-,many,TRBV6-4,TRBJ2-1,TGTGCCAGCAGTGACTCAACGGGGATGGGTGAGCAGTTCTTC,CASSDSTGMGEQFF
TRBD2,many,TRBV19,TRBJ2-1,TGTGCCAGTAGTCTACATCCCCCCTCCGGTAGCGGGGGAGGGAATGAGCAGTTCTTC,CASSLHPPSGSGGGNEQFF
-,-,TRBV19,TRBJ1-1,TGTGCCTGGAGTCCCGGGCTGGGGATGAACACTGAAGCTTTCTTT,CAWSPGLGMNTEAFF
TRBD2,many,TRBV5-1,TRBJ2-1,TGCGCCAGCAGCTTGGCTGCGCGGGAGCTCAATGAGCAGTTCTTC,CASSLAARELNEQFF
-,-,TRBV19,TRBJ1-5,TGTGCCAGTAGTCCTGGGGGCGTTATTGATCAGCCCCAGCATTTT,CASSPGGVIDQPQHF